The entry below gives a single T cell receptor beta chain sequence along with its context. This record belongs to a study of blood T cell repertoires in COVID-19. The authors' processing: By means of reference gene primer amplification, nucleated cell counts were estimated. Assay: immunoSEQ multiplex PCR; the TCRdb copy retains only in-frame clones and omits some. D and trimming were read from the DNA, whereas the V and J calls and clone size are those reported in that table. The repertoire holds 110,000 or so clones, with more than 80% as singletons. The receptor's source is a woman in her sixties or seventies with COVID-19, enrolled during active disease. The sequenced material came from peripheral blood.

The CDR3 reads CASSLAAGGNEQFF. The CDR3 coding sequence is TGCGCCAGCAGCTTGGCTGCAGGTGGGAATGAGCAGTTCTTC. V usage is TRBV5-1 and J usage is TRBJ2-1; D is uncertain. The CDR3 covers 14 residues. The V gene lost 0 bases and the J gene lost 7 bases, with 11 bases spanning the gap. Germline V gene data show CDR1 as SGHRS and CDR2 as YFSETQ.